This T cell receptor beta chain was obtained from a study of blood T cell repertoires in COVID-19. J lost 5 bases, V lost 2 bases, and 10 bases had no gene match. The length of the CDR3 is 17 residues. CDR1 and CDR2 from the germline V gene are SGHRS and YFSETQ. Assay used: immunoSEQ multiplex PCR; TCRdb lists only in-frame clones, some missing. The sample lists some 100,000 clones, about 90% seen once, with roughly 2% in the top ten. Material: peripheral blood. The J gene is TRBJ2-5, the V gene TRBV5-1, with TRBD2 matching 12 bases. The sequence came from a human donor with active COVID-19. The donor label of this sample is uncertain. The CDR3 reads CASSLYDLAGGRETQYF. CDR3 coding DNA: TGCGCCAGCAGCTTATACGACCTAGCGGGGGGGCGGGAGACCCAGTACTTC.